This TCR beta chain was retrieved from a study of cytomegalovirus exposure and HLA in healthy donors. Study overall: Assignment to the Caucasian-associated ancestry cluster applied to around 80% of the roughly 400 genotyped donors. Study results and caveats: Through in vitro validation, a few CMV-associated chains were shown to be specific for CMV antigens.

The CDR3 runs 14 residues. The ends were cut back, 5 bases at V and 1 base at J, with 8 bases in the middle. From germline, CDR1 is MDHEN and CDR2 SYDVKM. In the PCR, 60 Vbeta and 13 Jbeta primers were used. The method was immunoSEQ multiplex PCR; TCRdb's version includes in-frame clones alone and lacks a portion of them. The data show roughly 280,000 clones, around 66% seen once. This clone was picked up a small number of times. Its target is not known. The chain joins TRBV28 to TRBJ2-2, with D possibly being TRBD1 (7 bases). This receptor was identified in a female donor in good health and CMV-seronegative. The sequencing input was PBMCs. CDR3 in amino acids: CASSQGGNTGELFF. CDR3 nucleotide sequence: TGTGCCAGCAGTCAGGGGGGGAACACCGGGGAGCTGTTTTTT.